Each of the 5 T cell receptor beta chains below was sequenced from the same sample in a study of CD8 T cells in ankylosing spondylitis. Each CDR3 protein is one row after TCRdb ran MiXCR on the 5' RACE reads. Counted here are a few hundred thousand distinct CDR3 sequences, approximately 12% occurring once; the ten biggest clones make up approximately 6.6%. The sample consisted of blood, either unsorted or a sorted T cell fraction (not recorded which). These receptors were collected from a male donor with ankylosing spondylitis or in good health (not recorded which).

This clonotype was seen many times. V and J are TRBV29-1 and TRBJ2-3; either TRBD1 or TRBD2 may supply D (6 bases each). The V gene's germline CDR1 is SQVTM and CDR2 ANQGSEA. This CDR3 contains 15 residues. V dropped 4 bases and J dropped 0 bases, with 14 bases sitting between them. The DNA for the CDR3 is TGCAGCGTTGTGGGGGGCGCCGGGAGCACAGATACGCAGTATTTT. Residues: CSVVGGAGSTDTQYF.

The rearrangement links TRBV12-3 or TRBV12-4 to TRBJ2-7; D gene unclear. Trimming left V 3 bases short and J 5 bases short, with 23 bases between. The CDR3 contains 17 residues. The CDR3 reads CASSFSMAAVIWDEQYF. For the CDR3, the DNA is TGTGCCAGCAGTTTTTCTATGGCCGCGGTTATTTGGGACGAGCAGTACTTC.

This clonotype was recorded many times. V is TRBV4-1 and J is TRBJ2-2; D might be TRBD2 (6 bases). This CDR3 has 16 residues. Germline values: CDR1 MGHRA, CDR2 YSYEKL. Deletions cut 5 bases from V and 0 bases from J, with 13 bases between. In DNA form, the CDR3 reads TGCGCCAGCAGCTCGGCGTGGGGGGCGAACACCGGGGAGCTGTTTTTT. It specifies CASSSAWGANTGELFF.

This clonotype was seen at least ten times. The rearrangement joins TRBV20-1 to TRBJ2-1; 8 bases are a match to TRBD2. The CDR3 covers 18 residues. Germline V CDR1 and CDR2: DFQATT, SNEGSKA (reference sequence). J lost 0 bases, V lost 2 bases, and 12 bases had no gene match. The DNA of the CDR3 is TGCAGTGCTAGAAGATATCGACTAGCGTCAGACTCCTACAATGAGCAGTTCTTC. It specifies CSARRYRLASDSYNEQFF.

This clonotype appeared many times. The chain employs TRBV29-1 and TRBJ2-2; D gene ambiguous. CDR3 size: 14 residues. Germline CDR1 reads SQVTM; CDR2 reads ANQGSEA. With 5 bases removed from V and 4 bases from J, the gap between germline ends came to 14 bases. The CDR3 loop is CSVTVGGFTGELFF. The CDR3 coding sequence is TGCAGCGTTACCGTCGGTGGTTTCACCGGGGAGCTGTTTTTT.